This T cell receptor (beta chain) originates from a study of shared T cell receptors in the human thymus. TCRdb's copy holds only in-frame clones and misses some; the assay was immunoSEQ multiplex PCR. This table has around 65,000 clones, 90% to 95% appearing once. Germline V CDR1 and CDR2: SGHVS, FNYEAQ. The length of the CDR3 is 16 residues. V gave up 2 bases and J gave up 2 bases, with 13 bases separating them. This TCR was sampled from a human donor. What was sequenced was thymocytes. The V and J genes are TRBV7-6 and TRBJ1-5; tentatively, D is TRBD1 (6 bases). The CDR3 coding sequence is TGTGCCAGCAGCTTATCTATGGGGGGCGGCAATCAGCCCCAGCATTTT. Its translation: CASSLSMGGGNQPQHF.